This TCR beta chain derives from a study of blood T cells in healthy people across ages. The second PCR ran about 6 to 12 cycles with a sample-barcoded 5' primer and J-beta primers. MiXCR, applied by TCRdb to the 5' RACE reads, yields one record per CDR3 protein. This sample yields fewer than 1 million distinct CDR3 sequences, of which more than 40% are seen a single time; approximately 19% belongs to the top ten. The CDR3 has 15 residues. CDR1 is DFQATT and CDR2 is SNEGSKA in the germline V gene (reference sequence). V was clipped by 3 bases and J by 2 bases, with 15 bases between them. The source of this sequence is a man aged 60 to 69 in good health. Sequences were obtained from blood. The rearrangement joins TRBV20-1 to TRBJ2-3, with D possibly matching TRBD1 (5 bases). The CDR3 is CSASLSQAYTDTQYF. CDR3 bases: TGCAGTGCTAGTTTATCACAGGCCTACACAGATACGCAGTATTTT.